The rows below give T cell receptor beta chains drawn from one sample of a study of cytotoxic CD8 clonotypes in ibrutinib-treated CLL. Libraries were prepared by immunoSEQ multiplex PCR; TCRdb keeps only in-frame clonotypes and omits some of them. The sample holds about 86,000 clones, 86% seen once. Sequenced here: PBMCs, sampled before ibrutinib treatment. These receptors all come from a human donor with chronic lymphocytic leukemia. CDR3s include the opening cysteine and the closing phenylalanine or tryptophan. Each record gives: D gene, clone size, J gene, V gene, CDR3 DNA, CDR3 protein. A D gene is named only where the DNA matches it firmly. Clone sizes are given selectively: once, few, many, or a class where the clone is expanded.

TRBD2 . TRBJ2-2 TRBV5-4 TGTGCCAGCAGCCCGGGACTAGCGGGAGAGATCGGGGAGCTGTTTTTT CASSPGLAGEIGELFF
. . TRBJ2-1 TRBV1 TGCACCAGCAACCATGGGAGAGCGGGAGGAGGCAATGAGCAGTTCTTC CTSNHGRAGGGNEQFF
. once TRBJ2-7 TRBV7-9 TGTGCCAGCAGCTTCGGGCACGAGCAGTACTTC CASSFGHEQYF
TRBD2 . TRBJ2-5 TRBV9 TGTGCCAGCAGCGTAGGACTAGCGGGACGGGAGACCCAGTACTTC CASSVGLAGRETQYF
TRBD1 . TRBJ2-3 TRBV7-2 TGTGCCAGCAGCTTAGCGCTGCCGAGGACAGGGGGACAAGATACGCAGTATTTT CASSLALPRTGGQDTQYF
TRBD2 . TRBJ2-1 TRBV27 TGTGCCAGCTCGGCGGGAGAATCCTACAATGAGCAGTTCTTC CASSAGESYNEQFF
. . TRBJ2-7 TRBV28 TGTGCCAGCAGTTTCGCGGCTTCTGTGCAGTACTTC CASSFAASVQYF
. . TRBJ2-2 TRBV7-6 TGTGCCAGCAGCTTGTTTGCGGAAACGAACACCGGGGAGCTGTTTTTT CASSLFAETNTGELFF
. . TRBJ1-1 TRBV9 TGTGCCAGCAGCCGTGAAACAGGGCGCGGCACTGAAGCTTTCTTT CASSRETGRGTEAFF
. . TRBJ1-5 TRBV19 TGTGCCAGTAGTATTGGCAGGGGATATGGCAATCAGCCCCAGCATTTT CASSIGRGYGNQPQHF
. . TRBJ1-4 TRBV30 TGTGCCTGGAGACACGAGACGGTGGATGAAAAACTGTTTTTT CAWRHETVDEKLFF
. once TRBJ2-2 TRBV5-4 TGTGCCAGCAGCTTGGTAACGGGGAACACCGGGGAGCTGTTTTTT CASSLVTGNTGELFF
. . TRBJ2-2 TRBV19 TGTGCCAGTATGAAAGATGAGACATTGAACACCGGGGAGCTGTTTTTT CASMKDETLNTGELFF
. . TRBJ1-2 TRBV7-2 TGTGCCAGCACCCCTTTGTCAGGGGCCTATGGCTACACCTTC CASTPLSGAYGYTF
. . TRBJ2-1 TRBV7-9 TGTGCCAGCAGCTTAGGCATATCGAACAATGAGCAGTTCTTC CASSLGISNNEQFF
. . TRBJ1-1 TRBV5-1 TGCGCCAGCAGCAGGACGACAGGGAACACTGAAGCTTTCTTT CASSRTTGNTEAFF
. once TRBJ2-1 TRBV6-1 TGTGCCAGCAGTGAGGCCTTTGGTGAGCAGTTCTTC CASSEAFGEQFF
. . TRBJ2-5 TRBV29-1 TGCAGCGTTGCCCTTCAGGCTCAAGAGACCCAGTACTTC CSVALQAQETQYF
. . TRBJ2-7 TRBV21-1 TGTGCCAGCAGCAAAGAGATAGTAGGGAGGGCCCGACTGTGGGAGCAGTACTTC CASSKEIVGRARLWEQYF
. . TRBJ1-1 TRBV14 TGTGCCAGCAGCCTACCGGGACAGAACACTGAAGCTTTCTTT CASSLPGQNTEAFF
. . TRBJ1-2 TRBV19 TGTGCCAGTAGAAGAATCTGGGACCAAGCTAACTATGGCTACACCTTC CASRRIWDQANYGYTF
TRBD2 . TRBJ2-3 TRBV27 TGTGCCAGCAGTTTATCGGGGACTAGCGGAGGCAATGAACGCACAGATACGCAGTATTTT CASSLSGTSGGNERTDTQYF
TRBD1 . TRBJ1-1 TRBV28 TGTGCCAGCAGTACCCGGGACAGTGAGAACACTGAAGCTTTCTTT CASSTRDSENTEAFF
. . TRBJ2-1 TRBV7-6 TGTGCCAGCAGCTCCAGGGACAATGAGCAGTTCTTC CASSSRDNEQFF
. . TRBJ2-1 TRBV4-1 TGCGCCAGCAGAAGCCCCGTTGTGGGTTACAATGAGCAGTTCTTC CASRSPVVGYNEQFF
. . TRBJ1-5 TRBV19 TGTGCCAGTAGTTTTGGCCAGGGAAGTCTTCAGCCCCAGCATTTT CASSFGQGSLQPQHF
. . TRBJ2-2 TRBV27 TGTGCCAGCAGTTTATTTGACGGGGTCAGGGCCAACTTACCAAACACCGGGGAGCTGTTTTTT CASSLFDGVRANLPNTGELFF
TRBD2 . TRBJ2-7 TRBV5-4 TGTGCCAGCAGTGAACTAGCGGGAGGGGGGTACGAGCAGTACTTC CASSELAGGGYEQYF
TRBD1 . TRBJ2-3 TRBV27 TGTGCCAGCAGTTTATCACGACAGGGGACGCAGTATTTT CASSLSRQGTQYF
. . TRBJ2-2 TRBV4-1 TGCGCCAGCAGCCAAGAATTTAGGGACGACACCGGGGAGCTGTTTTTT CASSQEFRDDTGELFF
. . TRBJ1-1 TRBV5-1 TGCGCCAGCAGCTTGGCTGGGCACACTGAAGCTTTCTTT CASSLAGHTEAFF
. . TRBJ1-5 TRBV28 TGTGCCAGCAGTCCCCCGGGGAGCGGTGGCAATCAGCCCCAGCATTTT CASSPPGSGGNQPQHF
TRBD1 . TRBJ1-1 TRBV27 TGTGCCAGCAGCCACCATACAGGGGTGAACACTGAAGCTTTCTTT CASSHHTGVNTEAFF
. once TRBJ2-1 TRBV28 TGTGCCAGCAGTTCACCGACAGAGAGCTCCTACAATGAGCAGTTCTTC CASSSPTESSYNEQFF
. . TRBJ2-5 TRBV7-7 TGTGCCAGCAGCCCTCGGACGAACGGGGCCCAGTACTTC CASSPRTNGAQYF
TRBD1 . TRBJ2-1 TRBV28 TGTGCCAGCAGACTTCCTGACAGGGGGCCCTACAATGAGCAGTTCTTC CASRLPDRGPYNEQFF
TRBD1 . TRBJ2-7 TRBV2 TGTGCCAGCAGTGCCCTGGGACAGAGTATGGGCGAGCAGTACTTC CASSALGQSMGEQYF